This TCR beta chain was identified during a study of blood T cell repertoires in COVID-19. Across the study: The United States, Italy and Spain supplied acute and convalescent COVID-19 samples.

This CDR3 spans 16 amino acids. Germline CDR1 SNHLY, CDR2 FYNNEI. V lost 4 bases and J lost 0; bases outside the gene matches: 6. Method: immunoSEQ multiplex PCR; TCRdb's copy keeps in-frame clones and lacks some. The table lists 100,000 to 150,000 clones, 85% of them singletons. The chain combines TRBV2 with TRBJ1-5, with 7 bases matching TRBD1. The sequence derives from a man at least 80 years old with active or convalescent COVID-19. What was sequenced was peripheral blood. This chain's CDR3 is CASSVSRGISNQPQHF. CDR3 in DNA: TGTGCCAGCAGTGTCTCCAGGGGGATTAGCAATCAGCCCCAGCATTTT.